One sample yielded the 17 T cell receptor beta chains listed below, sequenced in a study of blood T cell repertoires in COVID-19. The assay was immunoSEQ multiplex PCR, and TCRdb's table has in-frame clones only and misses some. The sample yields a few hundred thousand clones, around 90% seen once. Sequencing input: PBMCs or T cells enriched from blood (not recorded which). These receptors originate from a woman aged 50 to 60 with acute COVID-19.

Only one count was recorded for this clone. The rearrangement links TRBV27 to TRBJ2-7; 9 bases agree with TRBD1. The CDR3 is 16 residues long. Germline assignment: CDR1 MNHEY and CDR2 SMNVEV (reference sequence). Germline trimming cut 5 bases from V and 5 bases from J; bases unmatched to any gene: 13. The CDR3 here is CASSLSPGTGYHEQYF. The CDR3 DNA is TGTGCCAGCAGTCTTTCGCCCGGGACAGGGTACCACGAGCAGTACTTC.

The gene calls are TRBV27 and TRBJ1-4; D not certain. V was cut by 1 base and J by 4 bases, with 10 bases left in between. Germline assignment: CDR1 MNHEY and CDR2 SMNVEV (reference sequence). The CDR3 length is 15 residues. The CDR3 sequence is CASSLFPDYNEKLFF. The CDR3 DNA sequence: TGTGCCAGCAGTTTATTTCCGGACTATAATGAAAAACTGTTTTTT.

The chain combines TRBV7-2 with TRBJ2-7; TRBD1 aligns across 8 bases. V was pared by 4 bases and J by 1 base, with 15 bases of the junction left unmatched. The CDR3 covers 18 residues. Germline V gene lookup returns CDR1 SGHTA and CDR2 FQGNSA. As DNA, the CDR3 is TGTGCCAGCAGCTCACTTCGCCGGACAGGGAATCGATCCTACGAGCAGTACTTC. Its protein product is CASSSLRRTGNRSYEQYF.

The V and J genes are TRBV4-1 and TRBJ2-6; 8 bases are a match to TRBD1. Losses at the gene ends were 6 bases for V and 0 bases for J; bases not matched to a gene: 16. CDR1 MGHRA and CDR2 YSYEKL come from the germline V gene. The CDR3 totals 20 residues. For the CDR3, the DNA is TGCGCCAGCAGACAACAAGGGACAGGCCGACCGCCCTCTGGGGCCAACGTCCTGACTTTC. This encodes CASRQQGTGRPPSGANVLTF.

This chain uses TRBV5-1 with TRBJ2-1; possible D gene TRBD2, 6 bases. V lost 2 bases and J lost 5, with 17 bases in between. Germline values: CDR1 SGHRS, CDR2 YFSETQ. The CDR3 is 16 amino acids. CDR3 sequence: CASSFDAGRPHNEQFF. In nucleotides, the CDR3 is TGCGCCAGCAGCTTCGACGCGGGAAGACCTCACAATGAGCAGTTCTTC.

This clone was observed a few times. The CDR3 region is CASSPLGRQAFF. The CDR3, as DNA: TGTGCCAGCTCACCACTGGGCAGGCAAGCTTTCTTT. The chain carries TRBV18 and TRBJ1-1; no clear D gene. The CDR3 contains 12 residues. V was cut by 1 base and J by 9 bases, with 9 bases left in between. The germline V gene has CDR1 KGHSH and CDR2 LQKENI.

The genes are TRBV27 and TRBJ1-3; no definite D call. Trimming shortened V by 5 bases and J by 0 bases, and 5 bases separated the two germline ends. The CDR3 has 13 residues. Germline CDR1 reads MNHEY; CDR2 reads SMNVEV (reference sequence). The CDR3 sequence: CASSLSSGNTIYF. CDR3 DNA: TGTGCCAGCAGTCTGTCCTCTGGAAACACCATATATTTT.

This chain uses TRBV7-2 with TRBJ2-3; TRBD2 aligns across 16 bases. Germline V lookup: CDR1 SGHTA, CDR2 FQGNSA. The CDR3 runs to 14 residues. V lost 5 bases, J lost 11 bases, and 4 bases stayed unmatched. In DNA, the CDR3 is TGTGCCAGCAGCCTGGGACTAGCGGGAGGGGGGCAGTATTTT. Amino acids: CASSLGLAGGGQYF.

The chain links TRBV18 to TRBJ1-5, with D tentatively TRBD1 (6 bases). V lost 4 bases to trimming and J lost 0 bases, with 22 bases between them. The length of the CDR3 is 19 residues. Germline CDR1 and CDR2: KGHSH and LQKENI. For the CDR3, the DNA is TGTGCCAGCTCACAAGTACCCGGGACACTCACGCATAGCAATCAGCCCCAGCATTTT. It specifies CASSQVPGTLTHSNQPQHF.

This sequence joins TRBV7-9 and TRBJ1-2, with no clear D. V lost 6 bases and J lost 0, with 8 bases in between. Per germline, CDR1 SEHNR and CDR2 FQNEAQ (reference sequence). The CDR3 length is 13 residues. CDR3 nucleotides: TGTGCCAGCAGTTACAGCTCTAACTATGGCTACACCTTC. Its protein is CASSYSSNYGYTF.

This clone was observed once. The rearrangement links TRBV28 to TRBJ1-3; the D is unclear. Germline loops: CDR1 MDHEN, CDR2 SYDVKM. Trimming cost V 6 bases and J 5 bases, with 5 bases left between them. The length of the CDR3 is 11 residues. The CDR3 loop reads CASSARNTIYF. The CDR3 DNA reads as TGTGCCAGCAGCGCTAGAAACACCATATATTTT.

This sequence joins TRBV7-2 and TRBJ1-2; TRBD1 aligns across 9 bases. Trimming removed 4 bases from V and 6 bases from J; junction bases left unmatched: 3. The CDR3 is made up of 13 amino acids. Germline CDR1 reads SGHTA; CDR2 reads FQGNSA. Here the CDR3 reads CASSSWTGDGYTF. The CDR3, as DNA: TGTGCCAGCAGCTCCTGGACAGGGGATGGCTACACCTTC.

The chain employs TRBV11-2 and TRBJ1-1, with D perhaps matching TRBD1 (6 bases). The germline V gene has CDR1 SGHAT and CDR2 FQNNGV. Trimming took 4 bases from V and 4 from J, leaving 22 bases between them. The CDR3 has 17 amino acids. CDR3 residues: CASSSIPGGLRSTEAFF. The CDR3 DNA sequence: TGTGCCAGCAGCTCTATCCCTGGGGGCCTCCGAAGCACTGAAGCTTTCTTT. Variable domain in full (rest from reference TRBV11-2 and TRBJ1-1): EAGVAQSPRYKIIEKRQSVAFWCNPISGHATLYWYQQILGQGPKLLIQFQNNGVVDDSQLPKDRFSAERLKGVDSTLKIQPAKLEDSAVYLCASSSIPGGLRSTEAFFGQGTRLTVV.

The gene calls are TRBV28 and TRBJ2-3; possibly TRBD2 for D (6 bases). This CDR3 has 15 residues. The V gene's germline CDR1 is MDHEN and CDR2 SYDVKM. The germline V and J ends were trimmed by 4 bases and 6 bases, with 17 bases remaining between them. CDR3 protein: CASSSREELPDTQYF. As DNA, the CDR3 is TGTGCCAGCAGTTCTAGGGAGGAGCTTCCCGATACGCAGTATTTT.

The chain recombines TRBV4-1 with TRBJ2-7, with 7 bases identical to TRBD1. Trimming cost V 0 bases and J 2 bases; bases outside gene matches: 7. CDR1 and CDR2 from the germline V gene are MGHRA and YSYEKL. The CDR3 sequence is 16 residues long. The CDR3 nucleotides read TGCGCCAGCAGCCAAGACCCGGGACAGAGAACCTACGAGCAGTACTTC. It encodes CASSQDPGQRTYEQYF.

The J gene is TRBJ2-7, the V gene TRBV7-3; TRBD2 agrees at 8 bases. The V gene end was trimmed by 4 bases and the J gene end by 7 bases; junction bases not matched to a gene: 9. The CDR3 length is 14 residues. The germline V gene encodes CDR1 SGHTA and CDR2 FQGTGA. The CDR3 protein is CASSSPGLGREQYF. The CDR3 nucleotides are TGTGCCAGCAGCTCCCCGGGACTAGGGCGGGAGCAGTACTTC.

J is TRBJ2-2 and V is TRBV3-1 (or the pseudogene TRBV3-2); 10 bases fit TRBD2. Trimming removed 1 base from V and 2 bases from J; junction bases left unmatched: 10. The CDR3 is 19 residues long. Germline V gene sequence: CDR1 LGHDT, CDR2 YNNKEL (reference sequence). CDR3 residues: CASSQVFGLAGGNTGELFF. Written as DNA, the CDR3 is TGTGCCAGCAGCCAAGTTTTCGGCTTAGCGGGGGGAAACACCGGGGAGCTGTTTTTT.